These 2 T cell receptor beta chains were all obtained from the same sample, sequenced in a study of CD4 T cells in relation to SARS-CoV-2 and coronaviruses. These receptors have no identified antigens. The assay was immunoSEQ multiplex PCR, and TCRdb's table has in-frame clones only and misses some. The sample records about 30,000 clones, roughly 82% being singletons. Sequencing was performed on memory CD4+ T cells from PBMCs, cultured in vitro. The origin of the receptors is an adult with COVID-19.

J is TRBJ2-1 and V is TRBV5-1; 11 bases align to TRBD1. Trimming removed 4 bases from V and 6 bases from J; junction bases left unmatched: 12. The V gene's germline CDR1 is SGHRS and CDR2 YFSETQ. This CDR3 is built from 17 residues. The CDR3 nucleotides are TGCGCCAGCAGCCCCAACCCCTCTGGGACAGGGGGCAATGAGCAGTTCTTC. Its protein product is CASSPNPSGTGGNEQFF.

V and J are TRBV6-2 or TRBV6-3 and TRBJ2-1; D possibly corresponds to TRBD1 (5 bases). The V gene lost 2 bases and the J gene lost 6 bases, with 20 bases spanning the gap. The CDR3 contains 17 residues. From germline, CDR1 is MNHEY and CDR2 SVGEGT. CDR3 sequence (DNA): TGTGCCAGCAGTTACCCCCAGTGGGGTGGGGCCCTCAATGAGCAGTTCTTC. Amino acid sequence: CASSYPQWGGALNEQFF.